This T cell receptor beta chain was documented in a study of cytotoxic CD8 clonotypes in ibrutinib-treated CLL. The CDR3 is made up of 14 amino acids. In germline, CDR1 is SQVTM, CDR2 ANQGSEA. Trimming at V came to 6 bases and at J to 1 base, leaving 7 bases not matched to a gene. Turning to this clone: Its target is not known.

TCRdb keeps only in-frame clones here, not all; method: immunoSEQ multiplex PCR. Of 45,000 to 55,000 clones in the sample, roughly 50% were seen once. Findings of the study overall: Baseline-level clonality went beyond age-matched healthy donors and moved in step with circulating CD8+ T-cell counts.

This TCR was sampled from a human donor with chronic lymphocytic leukemia. This sample comprised PBMCs, obtained after 12 months of ibrutinib treatment. The rearrangement joins TRBV29-1 to TRBJ2-7; the match to TRBD1 covers 9 bases. The CDR3 here is CSVAPGQGSYEQYF. The CDR3 bases are TGCAGCGTCGCCCCGGGACAGGGATCCTACGAGCAGTACTTC.